This TCR beta chain was documented in a study of identical twins. Germline-derived CDR1 and CDR2 are MNHEY and SMNVEV (reference sequence). The CDR3 is 15 residues long. The V end was cut by 5 bases, the J end by 1 base, with 9 bases between. Broader study findings: Twins shared out-of-frame alpha sequences with excess low generation probability.

This clonotype came up a few times. Its antigen is as yet unknown. TCRdb reprocessed the 5' RACE reads with MiXCR, giving one entry per CDR3 protein. Among roughly 220,000 distinct CDR3 sequences listed, around 6.5% were seen once. These sequences were also reported in another study, on T cells expressing NK-cell markers. That work contributes: Researchers got TCR beta repertoires out of sorted CD3+CD56+NKG2C+, CD3+CD56+NKG2C- and CD3+CD56-NKG2C+ T cells. Also leading the CD3+CD56-NKG2C+ fraction in a few donors were these clonotypes. Whether expanded NKG2C+ T cell clones were HCMV specific stayed uncertain.

Sequenced sample: CD8+ T cells sorted from blood. This clonotype originated in a woman younger than 30 in good health. The chain has TRBV27 and TRBJ2-6; no firm D call. CDR3 amino acids: CASSARLSGANVLTF. The CDR3 nucleotides are TGTGCCAGCAGTGCACGCTTGTCTGGGGCCAACGTCCTGACTTTC.